A selection of T cell receptor beta chains follows, all from one sample in a study of siplizumab effects on memory and regulatory T cells. Using immunoSEQ multiplex PCR, the repertoire was profiled, and TCRdb retains in-frame clones only, with some absent. This repertoire shows approximately 120,000 clones, 92% found once; its top ten account for roughly 0.75%. The sequenced sample consisted of Tregs sorted from blood. The receptors here all came from a human donor in good health. Each CDR3 is given without its conserved first and last residue. Each record gives: V gene, CDR3 protein.

v_call: TRBV5-4; cdr3_aa: ASSAGATYEQY
v_call: TRBV7-6; cdr3_aa: ASSYISGTSGYTDTQY
v_call: TRBV6-1; cdr3_aa: ASRRLRNQPQH
v_call: TRBV6-1; cdr3_aa: ASRFTGNTIY
v_call: TRBV7-9; cdr3_aa: ASGNRPDVYGYT
v_call: TRBV18; cdr3_aa: ASSPGGTGVNYGYT
v_call: TRBV5-1; cdr3_aa: ASSRFGLAGEEQY
v_call: TRBV6-1; cdr3_aa: ASSFDRGANSEQY
v_call: TRBV28; cdr3_aa: ASTSRDRGEQY
v_call: TRBV6-5; cdr3_aa: ASSYSSLASNYGYT
v_call: TRBV7-9; cdr3_aa: ASSLESDTQY
v_call: TRBV11-3; cdr3_aa: ASSLDNGPPSYNEQF
v_call: TRBV29-1; cdr3_aa: SVEGGNSGANTEAF
v_call: TRBV7-2; cdr3_aa: ASSESGTAIYNEQF
v_call: TRBV29-1; cdr3_aa: SVGQGLIADTQY
v_call: TRBV5-6; cdr3_aa: ASSLYGGPTGELF
v_call: TRBV30; cdr3_aa: AVEGSTTETQY
v_call: TRBV5-1; cdr3_aa: ASSLGQGAAGSPLH
v_call: TRBV30; cdr3_aa: AWSELSRGEQY
v_call: TRBV9; cdr3_aa: ASSVPGQSAF
v_call: TRBV5-1; cdr3_aa: ASSFTGNTEAF
v_call: TRBV5-1; cdr3_aa: ASSTQGNEQF
v_call: TRBV29-1; cdr3_aa: SVLLQWTTDTQY